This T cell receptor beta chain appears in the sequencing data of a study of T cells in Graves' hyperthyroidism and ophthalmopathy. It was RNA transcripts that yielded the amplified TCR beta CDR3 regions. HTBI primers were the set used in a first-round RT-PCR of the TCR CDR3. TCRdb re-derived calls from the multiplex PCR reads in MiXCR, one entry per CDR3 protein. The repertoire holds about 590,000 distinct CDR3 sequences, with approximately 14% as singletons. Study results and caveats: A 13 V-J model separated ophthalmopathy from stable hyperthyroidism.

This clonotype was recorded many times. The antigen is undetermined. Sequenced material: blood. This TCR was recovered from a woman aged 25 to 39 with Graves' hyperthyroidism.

The CDR3 coding sequence is TGCAGTGCTTACCCCGGGACAGGGGGCTACGAGCAGTACTTC. As protein: CSAYPGTGGYEQYF. The rearrangement joins TRBV20-1 to TRBJ2-7; 11 nucleotides align to TRBD1. This CDR3 has 14 amino acids. Trimming cost V 5 bases and J 3 bases; bases outside gene matches: 6. CDR1 is DFQATT and CDR2 is SNEGSKA in the germline V gene (reference sequence).